A single T cell receptor (beta chain) is shown here with its context. The clone's antigen remains unknown. The input lacks base qualities; no much larger clone sits a single base away. This specimen belongs to a study of OX40 agonist ivuxolimab in advanced cancers. For the wider study: Ivuxolimab was a fully human IgG2 agonistic monoclonal antibody targeting the costimulatory receptor OX40 (CD134). Patients were allowed to have had prior anti-PD-1, anti-PD-L1 or anti-CTLA-4 therapy, and around 37% of the dose-escalation patients had previously received checkpoint inhibitors. The paper covers the monotherapy dose-escalation part of the phase I ivuxolimab trial, which included N ≈ 50 patients. Partial responses occurred in three dose-escalation patients: two with cutaneous melanoma and one with hepatocellular carcinoma. Among the roughly 50 dose-escalation patients, about 20 had hepatocellular carcinoma, about 15 melanoma, 9 renal cell carcinoma and 9 head and neck cancer. The purpose of peripheral TCRbeta sequencing was to test whether ivuxolimab changed TCR sequence diversity and led to clonal T-cell expansion. Intravenous ivuxolimab was administered to patients every 2 weeks at six dose levels: 0.01, 0.1, 0.3, 1.5, 3 and 10 mg/kg. In the dose-escalation cohort, approximately 83% of patients were male, and the mean age was 60 years with a range of about 23 to 79.

Results the study describes overall, beyond this receptor: The antigen specificity of the peripheral T cells that underwent clonal expansion was not determined. At doses of 0.1 to 3.0 mg/kg, clonal expansion of both CD4+ and CD8+ T cells in blood was seen between baseline and week 6. On average, CD8+ T cells showed more expanded clones than CD4+ T cells after ivuxolimab. Low levels of normalized T-cell clonal expansion were also shown by some nonresponding patients. In the 0.1-3.0 mg/kg groups, partial responders had among the lowest normalized peripheral clonal expansion, particularly in CD8+ T cells.

The germline V gene specifies SGHRS as CDR1 and YFSETQ as CDR2. Trimmed from V: 4 bases; trimmed from J: 1 base; junction bases lacking a gene match: 7. The CDR3 contains 17 residues, cysteine and phenylalanine counted. Only the CDR3 region is kept as DNA, spanning 51 bases read in frame from base 1. Genomic DNA was extracted from sorted cells for sequencing of the TCRbeta CDR3 region. The immunoSEQ Assay was used to sequence the TCRbeta CDR3 regions. TCRdb obtained this table from immuneACCESS and retained in-frame rearrangements with V and J assigned. These tables miss some clones; where compared with another copy, unresolved V genes account for less than half of the shortfall, and the remainder is unexplained. The sample yields 65,000 to 95,000 clones; around 94% were counted once. The top ten constitute 9.5% to 10% of the sample. The trial excluded patients who had a history of autoimmune disease or were on systemic immunosuppression. In every dose cohort, peripheral blood was drawn for TCR sequencing at baseline, cycle 4 day 1, and cycle 7 day 1. Samples came from an open-label, multicenter, first-in-human phase I dose-escalation trial of ivuxolimab. Adults with locally advanced or metastatic melanoma, renal cell carcinoma, hepatocellular carcinoma or head and neck squamous cell carcinoma were enrolled in the trial. Before TCR sequencing, CD4+ T cells and CD8+ T cells were sorted from peripheral blood as separate populations.

This clonotype was sampled from an adult with an advanced solid tumor such as melanoma, head and neck, liver or kidney cancer. The chain is made from TRBV5-1 and TRBJ2-2; TRBD2 aligns with 10 central bases. The starting material was CD4+ or CD8+ T cells sorted from blood, obtained in a trial of the OX40 agonist ivuxolimab. The DNA sequence reads TGCGCCAGCAGCCATGGACTAGCGGAGTGGAACACCGGGGAGCTGTTTTTT. Its protein is CASSHGLAEWNTGELFF.